These 21 T cell receptor beta chains came from one sample sequenced in a study of long-term antiretroviral therapy in people with HIV. It was version v3.0 of the immunoSEQ assay that was run at survey level. Repertoires were generated with immunoSEQ multiplex PCR, while TCRdb's copy carries only in-frame clones and drops some. The sample consists of 25,000 to 35,000 clones, roughly 84% of them appearing once. The source was unsorted PBMCs, collected almost 2.9 years after starting antiretroviral therapy. The receptors stem from a man aged 25-45 years with HIV.

This clone has a handful of counts. This CDR3 is CAISPDSASPLHF. CDR3 DNA: TGTGCCATCAGCCCGGACAGTGCTTCACCCCTCCACTTT. The rearrangement uses TRBV10-3 and TRBJ1-6; tentative D call: TRBD1 (6 bases). Germline V gene sequence: CDR1 ENHRY, CDR2 SYGVKD. The CDR3 totals 13 residues. V lost 6 bases and J lost 9, with 12 bases in between.

DNA for the CDR3: TGTGCCAGCAGCTCTCCTTGGACAGGGAACACTGAAGCTTTCTTT. Protein sequence: CASSSPWTGNTEAFF. The rearrangement uses TRBV5-6 and TRBJ1-1; 7 bases fit TRBD1. Germline V gene lookup returns CDR1 SGHDT and CDR2 YYEEEE. V lost 3 bases and J lost 1; bases outside the gene matches: 6. The CDR3 extends over 15 amino acids.

The chain recombines TRBV2 with TRBJ2-7; 7 bases are a match to TRBD1. After removal of 3 bases from V and 3 bases from J, the junction contained 8 bases not matched to a gene. Germline CDR1 and CDR2: SNHLY and FYNNEI. This CDR3 spans 15 amino acids. As DNA, the CDR3 is TGTGCCAGCAGTGACTGGACAGGTGGTGACTACGAGCAGTACTTC. It yields the protein CASSDWTGGDYEQYF.

The chain joins TRBV5-1 to TRBJ2-3, with D uncertain. This CDR3 contains 12 residues. Trimming left V 7 bases short and J 4 bases short, with 10 bases between. Germline V gives CDR1 SGHRS, CDR2 YFSETQ. CDR3 amino acids: CASHQSSDTQYF. The CDR3 nucleotides are TGCGCCAGCCACCAAAGCTCAGATACGCAGTATTTT.

This chain joins TRBV2 and TRBJ2-5, with D tentatively TRBD1 or TRBD2 (5 bases each). The V and J ends lost 4 bases and 5 bases respectively, with 11 bases between them. The CDR3 contains 13 residues. Germline-derived CDR1 and CDR2 are SNHLY and FYNNEI. For the CDR3, the DNA is TGTGCCAGCAGTGGGGACGTACCGGAGACCCAGTACTTC. Translating it yields CASSGDVPETQYF.

The J gene is TRBJ2-2, the V gene TRBV2; 8 positions agree with TRBD2. CDR1 and CDR2 from the germline V gene are SNHLY and FYNNEI. CDR3 length: 14 amino acids. V shed 8 bases, J shed 5 bases, and the junction held 7 bases outside the gene matches. CDR3 coding DNA: TGTGCCAGCGGGCGGGAGGATGTAACCGGGGAGCTGTTTTTT. Its protein is CASGREDVTGELFF. The full variable domain, its missing parts supplied by reference TRBV2 and TRBJ2-2, is EPEVTQTPSHQVTQMGQEVILRCVPISNHLYFYWYRQILGQKVEFLVSFYNNEISEKSEIFDDQFSVERPDGSNFTLKIRSTKLEDSAMYFCASGREDVTGELFFGEGSRLTVL.

This chain links TRBV4-3 with TRBJ2-5; 11 bases are a match to TRBD1. The CDR3 runs 15 residues. The ends lost 5 bases at V and 3 bases at J; junction bases unmatched: 5. Germline lookup yields CDR1 LGHNA and CDR2 YSLEER. CDR3 in DNA: TGCGCCAGCAGCAAACGGGACAGGGGGGAAGAGACCCAGTACTTC. It yields the protein CASSKRDRGEETQYF.

For this clone: A junction boundary mismatches the germline segment, possibly from a read error. The V and J genes are TRBV28 and TRBJ2-7; D gene ambiguous. This CDR3 contains 14 residues. Germline-derived CDR1 and CDR2 are MDHEN and SYDVKM. The CDR3 protein is CASSPTDRSYGQYF. As DNA, the CDR3 is TGTGCCAGCAGTCCTACGGACCGCTCTTACGGGCAGTACTTC.

The genes are TRBV5-1 and TRBJ1-1; D call uncertain. Germline loops: CDR1 SGHRS, CDR2 YFSETQ. The CDR3 consists of 14 residues. V lost 1 base and J 1 base, leaving 8 bases between the germline ends. This CDR3 is CASSLRQENTEAFF. The CDR3 DNA sequence: TGCGCCAGCAGCTTGAGGCAGGAGAACACTGAAGCTTTCTTT.

The V call is TRBV27, the J call TRBJ1-6, with D uncertain. The CDR3 spans 12 residues. Looked up from germline, CDR1 is MNHEY and CDR2 is SMNVEV (reference sequence). V was cut by 3 bases and J by 6 bases, with 3 bases left in between. The CDR3 here is CASSLFNSPLHF. CDR3 nucleotide sequence: TGTGCCAGCAGTTTGTTTAATTCACCCCTCCACTTT.

This clone has just one count. The V and J genes are TRBV29-1 and TRBJ2-5; weak D call: TRBD1 (5 bases). This CDR3 is built from 16 residues. Germline loops: CDR1 SQVTM, CDR2 ANQGSEA. Trimming removed 0 bases from V and 3 bases from J, with 17 bases in between. CDR3 nucleotide sequence: TGCAGCGTTGAAGATAGGAGCTCGGCAGGGAAAGAGACCCAGTACTTC. Translating it yields CSVEDRSSAGKETQYF. The full variable domain, with the rest looked up from reference TRBV29-1 and TRBJ2-5, is SAVISQKPSRDICQRGTSLTIQCQVDSQVTMMFWYRQQPGQSLTLIATANQGSEATYESGFVIDKFPISRPNLTFSTLTVSNMSPEDSSIYLCSVEDRSSAGKETQYFGPGTRLLVL.

J is TRBJ2-5 and V is TRBV7-2, with D possibly called TRBD1 or TRBD2 (6 bases each). The CDR3 sequence is 15 residues long. V lost 1 base and J 1 base, leaving 10 bases between the germline ends. Per the germline V gene, CDR1 is SGHTA and CDR2 is FQGNSA. The CDR3 reads CASSLDGGPQETQYF. The CDR3 bases are TGTGCCAGCAGCTTAGACGGGGGCCCCCAAGAGACCCAGTACTTC.

This chain links TRBV4-1 with TRBJ1-3; 8 bases align to TRBD1. V lost 4 bases and J lost 0; bases outside the gene matches: 11. There are 18 residues in the CDR3. CDR1 MGHRA and CDR2 YSYEKL come from the germline V gene. The DNA of the CDR3 is TGCGCCAGCAGCCTCCGGGACAGGCGATCTTACTCTGGAAACACCATATATTTT. This sequence encodes CASSLRDRRSYSGNTIYF.

This clone appeared once. V is TRBV28 and J is TRBJ1-2; 8 bases map to TRBD1. Per germline, CDR1 MDHEN and CDR2 SYDVKM. The length of the CDR3 is 14 residues. Germline trimming cut 3 bases from V and 5 bases from J; bases unmatched to any gene: 5. As DNA, the CDR3 is TGTGCCAGCAGTTTGCGGACAGGGACTTATGGCTACACCTTC. Translating gives CASSLRTGTYGYTF.

The genes are TRBV11-3 and TRBJ1-1, with D perhaps matching TRBD1 (5 bases). Trimming shortened V by 4 bases and J by 4 bases, and 10 bases separated the two germline ends. This CDR3 comprises 13 residues. CDR1 is SGHNT, CDR2 YENEEA, per germline. The CDR3 coding sequence is TGTGCCAGCAGCTCCCGGGGACGCACTGAAGCTTTCTTT. It is translated as CASSSRGRTEAFF.

This clone is deemed medium-sized. This chain joins TRBV19 and TRBJ1-6; 7 bases map to TRBD1. Losses at the gene ends were 5 bases for V and 7 bases for J; bases not matched to a gene: 11. Germline lookup yields CDR1 LNHDA and CDR2 SQIVND (reference sequence). The CDR3 runs 16 residues. The CDR3: CASSGEPGGENSPLHF. The CDR3 DNA reads as TGTGCCAGTAGTGGTGAACCAGGGGGAGAGAATTCACCCCTCCACTTT.

The J gene is TRBJ2-7, the V gene TRBV5-8, with TRBD2 as a possible D gene (5 bases). This CDR3 has 14 amino acids. V was clipped by 1 base and J by 1 base, with 9 bases between them. Germline V lookup: CDR1 SGHTS, CDR2 YDEGEE. CDR3 bases: TGTGCCAGCAGCTTGTACCCGGGATCCTACGAGCAGTACTTC. Translation gives CASSLYPGSYEQYF.

The chain uses TRBV30 and TRBJ1-3, with D uncertain. CDR1 and CDR2 (germline): GTSNPN, SVGIG (reference sequence). The CDR3 has 12 amino acids. Trimming left V 3 bases short and J 7 bases short, with 10 bases between. CDR3 sequence: CAWRVDRNTIYF. Written as DNA, the CDR3 is TGTGCCTGGAGGGTAGACCGGAACACCATATATTTT.

This chain uses TRBV5-1 with TRBJ1-5, with 7 bases that match TRBD1. The CDR3 is made up of 14 amino acids. Germline loops: CDR1 SGHRS, CDR2 YFSETQ. Germline trimming cut 6 bases from V and 7 bases from J; bases unmatched to any gene: 10. CDR3 protein: CASKLTGEGQPQHF. CDR3 sequence (DNA): TGCGCCAGCAAACTTACAGGGGAAGGACAGCCCCAGCATTTT.

The CDR3 nucleotides are TGTGCCAGCAGTGACCTTTGGGACAAGTCCTACGAGCAGTACTTC. Protein sequence: CASSDLWDKSYEQYF. The chain recombines TRBV2 with TRBJ2-7, with D tentatively TRBD1 (6 bases). The CDR3 is 15 residues long. V lost 3 bases and J lost 1, with 13 bases in between. Germline lookup yields CDR1 SNHLY and CDR2 FYNNEI.

The rearrangement joins TRBV28 to TRBJ1-1, with 7 bases identical to TRBD1. There are 14 residues in the CDR3. Germline assignment: CDR1 MDHEN and CDR2 SYDVKM. The V and J ends lost 6 bases and 0 bases, in that order; junction bases with no gene match: 4. CDR3 DNA sequence: TGTGCCAGCAGAACAGGGGCCATGAACACTGAAGCTTTCTTT. Translated: CASRTGAMNTEAFF.